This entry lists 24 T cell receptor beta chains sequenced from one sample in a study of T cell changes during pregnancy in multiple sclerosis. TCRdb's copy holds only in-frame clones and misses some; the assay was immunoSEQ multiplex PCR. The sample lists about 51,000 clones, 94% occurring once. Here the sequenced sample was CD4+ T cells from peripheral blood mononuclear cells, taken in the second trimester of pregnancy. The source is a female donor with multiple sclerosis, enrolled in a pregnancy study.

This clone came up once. This CDR3 reads CASRKILAGRGTQYF. The DNA of the CDR3 is TGTGCCAGCAGGAAAATTTTAGCGGGGCGGGGGACCCAGTACTTC. This rearrangement joins TRBV27 to TRBJ2-5, with 8 bases matching TRBD2. Germline V lookup: CDR1 MNHEY, CDR2 SMNVEV (reference sequence). There are 15 residues in the CDR3. V trimming: 6 bases; J trimming: 7 bases; junction bases outside the gene matches: 13.

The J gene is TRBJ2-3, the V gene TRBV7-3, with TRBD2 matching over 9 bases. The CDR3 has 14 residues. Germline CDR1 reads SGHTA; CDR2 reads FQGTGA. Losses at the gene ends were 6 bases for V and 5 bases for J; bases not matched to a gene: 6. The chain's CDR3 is CASREGLAGDTQYF. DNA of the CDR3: TGTGCCAGCAGAGAGGGACTAGCCGGAGATACGCAGTATTTT.

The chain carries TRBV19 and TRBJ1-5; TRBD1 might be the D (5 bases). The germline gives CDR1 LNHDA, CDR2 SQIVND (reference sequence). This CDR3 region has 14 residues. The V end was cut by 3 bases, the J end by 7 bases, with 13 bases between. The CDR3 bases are TGTGCCAGTAGTATCGTCCGGGGGGACCAGCCCCAGCATTTT. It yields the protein CASSIVRGDQPQHF.

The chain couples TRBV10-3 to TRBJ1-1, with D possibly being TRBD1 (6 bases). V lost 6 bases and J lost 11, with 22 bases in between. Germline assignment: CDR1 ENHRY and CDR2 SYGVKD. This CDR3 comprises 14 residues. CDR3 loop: CAIRTGTSDGQAFF. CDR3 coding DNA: TGTGCCATCAGGACCGGGACATCTGATGGACAGGCTTTCTTT.

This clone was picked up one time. CDR3 bases: TGTGCCAGCAGCCCCCACAACTCACCCCGCGGGGGTGAGCAGTTCTTC. Amino acid sequence: CASSPHNSPRGGEQFF. The gene calls are TRBV7-9 and TRBJ2-1; TRBD2 matches at 7 bases. The CDR3 has 16 amino acids. With V trimmed by 5 bases and J by 9 bases, 16 bases remained unmatched. Germline V CDR1 and CDR2: SEHNR, FQNEAQ (reference sequence).

This chain's CDR3 is CASSTSRTGNFRTGELFF. The CDR3 nucleotides are TGTGCCAGCAGTACCTCCCGGACAGGCAATTTTCGTACCGGGGAGCTGTTTTTT. V usage is TRBV27 and J usage is TRBJ2-2, with 7 bases fitting TRBD1. The length of the CDR3 is 18 residues. Germline V gene lookup returns CDR1 MNHEY and CDR2 SMNVEV (reference sequence). V was pared by 5 bases and J by 5 bases, with 17 bases of the junction left unmatched.

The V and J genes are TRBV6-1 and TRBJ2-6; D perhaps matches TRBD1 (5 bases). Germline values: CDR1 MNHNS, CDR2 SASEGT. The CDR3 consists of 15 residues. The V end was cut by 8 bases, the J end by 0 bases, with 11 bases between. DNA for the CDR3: TGTGCCAGCGGTACAGGTGCCTCTGGGGCCAACGTCCTGACTTTC. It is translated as CASGTGASGANVLTF.

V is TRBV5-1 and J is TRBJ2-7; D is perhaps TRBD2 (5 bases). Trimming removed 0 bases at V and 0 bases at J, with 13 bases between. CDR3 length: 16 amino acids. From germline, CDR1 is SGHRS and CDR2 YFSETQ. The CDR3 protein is CASSLDGPRDSYEQYF. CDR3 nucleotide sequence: TGCGCCAGCAGCTTGGATGGGCCCCGGGACTCCTACGAGCAGTACTTC.

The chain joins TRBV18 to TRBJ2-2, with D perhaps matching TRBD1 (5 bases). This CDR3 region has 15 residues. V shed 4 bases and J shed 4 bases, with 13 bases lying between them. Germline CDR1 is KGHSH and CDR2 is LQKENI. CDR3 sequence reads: CASSRLGHFTGELFF. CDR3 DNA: TGTGCCAGCTCACGCCTAGGACACTTCACCGGGGAGCTGTTTTTT. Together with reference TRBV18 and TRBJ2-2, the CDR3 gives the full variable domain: NAGVMQNPRHLVRRRGQEARLRCSPMKGHSHVYWYRQLPEEGLKFMVYLQKENIIDESGMPKERFSAEFPKEGPSILRIQQVVRGDSAAYFCASSRLGHFTGELFFGEGSRLTVL.

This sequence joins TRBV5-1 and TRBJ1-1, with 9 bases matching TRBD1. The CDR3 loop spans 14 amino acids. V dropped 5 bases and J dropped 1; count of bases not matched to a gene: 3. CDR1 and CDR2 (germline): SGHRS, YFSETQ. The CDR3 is CASREQGANTEAFF. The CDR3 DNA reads TGCGCCAGCAGAGAACAGGGGGCGAACACTGAAGCTTTCTTT.

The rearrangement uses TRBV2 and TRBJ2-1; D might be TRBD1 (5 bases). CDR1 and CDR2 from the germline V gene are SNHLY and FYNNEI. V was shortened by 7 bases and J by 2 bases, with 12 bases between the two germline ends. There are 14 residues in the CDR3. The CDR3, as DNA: TGTGCCAGCACTATTCAGGGAACCTACAATGAGCAGTTCTTC. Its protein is CASTIQGTYNEQFF.

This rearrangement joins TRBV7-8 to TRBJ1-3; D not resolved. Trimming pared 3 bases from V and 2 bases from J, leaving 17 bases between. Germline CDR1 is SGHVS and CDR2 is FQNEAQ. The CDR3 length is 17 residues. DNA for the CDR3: TGTGCCAGCAGCTTTAGAGGGAGGGTTAATGCTGGAAACACCATATATTTT. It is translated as CASSFRGRVNAGNTIYF.

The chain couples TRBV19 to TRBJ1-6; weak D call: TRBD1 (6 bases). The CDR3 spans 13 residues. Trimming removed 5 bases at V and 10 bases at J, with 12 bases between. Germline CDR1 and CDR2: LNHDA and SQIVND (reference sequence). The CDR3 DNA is TGTGCCAGTAGTGTGACAGGAGGATCACCCCTCCACTTT. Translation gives CASSVTGGSPLHF.

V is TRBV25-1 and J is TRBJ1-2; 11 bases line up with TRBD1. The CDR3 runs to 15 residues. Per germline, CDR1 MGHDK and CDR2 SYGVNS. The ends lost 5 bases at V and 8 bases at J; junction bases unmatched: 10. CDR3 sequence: CASSPSGTGGYGYTF. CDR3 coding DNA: TGTGCCAGCAGTCCCTCCGGGACAGGGGGATACGGCTACACCTTC.

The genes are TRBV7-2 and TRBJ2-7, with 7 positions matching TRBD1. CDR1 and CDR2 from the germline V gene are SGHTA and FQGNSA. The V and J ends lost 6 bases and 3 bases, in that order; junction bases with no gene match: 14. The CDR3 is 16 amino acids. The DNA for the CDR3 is TGTGCCAGCAGTTCGATTACCGGGACAGACATCTACGAGCAGTACTTC. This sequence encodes CASSSITGTDIYEQYF.

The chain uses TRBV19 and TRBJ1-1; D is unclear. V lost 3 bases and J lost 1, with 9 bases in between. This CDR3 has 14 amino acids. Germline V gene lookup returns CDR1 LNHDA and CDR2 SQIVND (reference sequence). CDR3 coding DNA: TGTGCCAGTAGTATGTCAGCGGCGAACACTGAAGCTTTCTTT. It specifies CASSMSAANTEAFF.

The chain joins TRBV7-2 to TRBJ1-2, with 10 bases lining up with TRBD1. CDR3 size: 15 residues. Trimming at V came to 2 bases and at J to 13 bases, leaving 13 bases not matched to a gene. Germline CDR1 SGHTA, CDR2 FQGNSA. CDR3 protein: CASSLSPTGGFGATF. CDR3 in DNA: TGTGCCAGCAGCTTAAGCCCGACAGGGGGCTTCGGCGCCACCTTC.

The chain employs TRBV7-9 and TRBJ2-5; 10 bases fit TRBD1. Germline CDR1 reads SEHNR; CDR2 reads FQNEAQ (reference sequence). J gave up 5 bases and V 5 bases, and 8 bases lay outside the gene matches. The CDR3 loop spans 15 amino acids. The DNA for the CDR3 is TGTGCCAGCAGCCTACGGACAGGGGGTAGGGAGACCCAGTACTTC. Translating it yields CASSLRTGGRETQYF.

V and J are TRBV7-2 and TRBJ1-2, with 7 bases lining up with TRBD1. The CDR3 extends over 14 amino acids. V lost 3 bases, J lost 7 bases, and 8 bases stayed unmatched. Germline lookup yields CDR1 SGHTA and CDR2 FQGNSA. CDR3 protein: CASSLEGARGGYTF. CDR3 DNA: TGTGCCAGCAGCTTGGAGGGGGCGCGGGGTGGCTACACCTTC. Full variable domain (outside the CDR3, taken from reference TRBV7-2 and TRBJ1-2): GAGVSQSPSNKVTEKGKDVELRCDPISGHTALYWYRQSLGQGLEFLIYFQGNSAPDKSGLPSDRFSAERTGGSVSTLTIQRTQQEDSAVYLCASSLEGARGGYTFGSGTRLTVV.

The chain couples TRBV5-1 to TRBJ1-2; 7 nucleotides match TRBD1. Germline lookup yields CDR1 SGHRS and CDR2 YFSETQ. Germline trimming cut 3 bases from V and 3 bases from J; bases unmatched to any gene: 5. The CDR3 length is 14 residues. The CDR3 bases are TGCGCCAGCAGCTCAGGGGGGCCAGACTATGGCTACACCTTC. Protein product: CASSSGGPDYGYTF.

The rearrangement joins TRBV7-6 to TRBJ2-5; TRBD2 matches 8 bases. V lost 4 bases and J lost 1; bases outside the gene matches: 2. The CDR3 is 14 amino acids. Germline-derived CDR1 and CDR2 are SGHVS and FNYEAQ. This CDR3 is CASSYTSGQETQYF. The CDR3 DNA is TGTGCCAGCAGCTATACTAGCGGCCAAGAGACCCAGTACTTC.

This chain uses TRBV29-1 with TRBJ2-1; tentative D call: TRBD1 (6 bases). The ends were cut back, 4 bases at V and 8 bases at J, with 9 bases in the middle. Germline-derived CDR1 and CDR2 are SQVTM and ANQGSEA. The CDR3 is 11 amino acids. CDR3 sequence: CSVARGDEQFF. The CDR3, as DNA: TGCAGCGTTGCCAGGGGCGATGAGCAGTTCTTC.

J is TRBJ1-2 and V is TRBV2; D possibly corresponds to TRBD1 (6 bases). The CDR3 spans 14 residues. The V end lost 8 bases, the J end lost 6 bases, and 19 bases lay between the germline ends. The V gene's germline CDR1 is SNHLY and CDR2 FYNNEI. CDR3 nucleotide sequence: TGTGCCAGCGGAAAGGTGGAGGGGGGGGATGGCTACACCTTC. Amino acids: CASGKVEGGDGYTF.

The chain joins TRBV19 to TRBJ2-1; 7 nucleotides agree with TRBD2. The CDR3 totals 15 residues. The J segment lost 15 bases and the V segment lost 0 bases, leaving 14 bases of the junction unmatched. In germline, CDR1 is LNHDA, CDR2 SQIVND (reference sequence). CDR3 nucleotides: TGTGCCAGTAGTATAGATCGGTCGGGGGGAACTAGAAGGTTCTTC. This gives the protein CASSIDRSGGTRRFF.